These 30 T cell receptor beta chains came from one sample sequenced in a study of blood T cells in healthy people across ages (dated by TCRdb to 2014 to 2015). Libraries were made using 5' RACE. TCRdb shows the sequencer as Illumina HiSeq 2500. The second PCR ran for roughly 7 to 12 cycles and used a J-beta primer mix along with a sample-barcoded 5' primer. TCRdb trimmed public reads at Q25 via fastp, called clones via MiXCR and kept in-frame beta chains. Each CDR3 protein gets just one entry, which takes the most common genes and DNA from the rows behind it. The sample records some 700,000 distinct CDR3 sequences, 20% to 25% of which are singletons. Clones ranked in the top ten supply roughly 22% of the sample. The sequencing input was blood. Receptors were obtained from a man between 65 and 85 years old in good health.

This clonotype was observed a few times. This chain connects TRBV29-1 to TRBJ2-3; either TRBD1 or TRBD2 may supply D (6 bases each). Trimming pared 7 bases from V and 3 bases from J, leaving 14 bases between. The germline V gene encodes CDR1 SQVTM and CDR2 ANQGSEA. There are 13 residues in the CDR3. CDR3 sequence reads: CSGSGGGTDTQYF. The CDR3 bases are TGCAGCGGGTCCGGAGGGGGAACAGATACGCAGTATTTT.

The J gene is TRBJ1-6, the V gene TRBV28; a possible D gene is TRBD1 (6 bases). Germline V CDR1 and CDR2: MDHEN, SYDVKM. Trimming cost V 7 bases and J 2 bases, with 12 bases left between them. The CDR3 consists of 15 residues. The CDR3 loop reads CASTLGATYNSPLHF. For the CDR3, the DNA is TGTGCCAGCACTCTGGGGGCAACCTATAATTCACCCCTCCACTTT.

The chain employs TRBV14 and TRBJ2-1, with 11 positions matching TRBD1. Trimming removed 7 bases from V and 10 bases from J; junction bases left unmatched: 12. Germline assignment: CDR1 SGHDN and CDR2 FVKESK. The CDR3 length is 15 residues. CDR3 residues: CASNVQGTGGSEQFF. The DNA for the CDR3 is TGTGCCAGCAATGTCCAGGGGACAGGGGGAAGCGAGCAGTTCTTC.

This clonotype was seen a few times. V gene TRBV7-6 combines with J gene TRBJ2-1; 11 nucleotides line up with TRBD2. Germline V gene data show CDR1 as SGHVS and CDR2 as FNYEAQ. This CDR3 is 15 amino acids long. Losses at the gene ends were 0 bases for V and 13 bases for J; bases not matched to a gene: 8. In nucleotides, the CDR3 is TGTGCCAGCAGCTTAGCGTTCGGTAGCGGGGGGGAACAGTTCTTC. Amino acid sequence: CASSLAFGSGGEQFF. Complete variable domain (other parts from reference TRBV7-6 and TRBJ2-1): GAGVSQSPRYKVTKRGQDVALRCDPISGHVSLYWYRQALGQGPEFLTYFNYEAQQDKSGLPNDRFSAERPEGSISTLTIQRTEQRDSAMYRCASSLAFGSGGEQFFGPGTRLTVL.

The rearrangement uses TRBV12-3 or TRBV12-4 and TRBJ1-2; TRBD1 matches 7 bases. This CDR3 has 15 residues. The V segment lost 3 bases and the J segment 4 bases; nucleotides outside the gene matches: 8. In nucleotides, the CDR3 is TGTGCCAGCAGTTTTAGACAGGGAAAAATCTATGGCTACACCTTC. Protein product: CASSFRQGKIYGYTF.

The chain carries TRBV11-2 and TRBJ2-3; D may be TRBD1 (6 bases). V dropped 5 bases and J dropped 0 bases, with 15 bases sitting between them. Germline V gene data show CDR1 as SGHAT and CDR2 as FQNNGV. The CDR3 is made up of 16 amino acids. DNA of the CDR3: TGTGCCAGCAGCGTCAGGGGCATTCATAGCACAGATACGCAGTATTTT. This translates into CASSVRGIHSTDTQYF.

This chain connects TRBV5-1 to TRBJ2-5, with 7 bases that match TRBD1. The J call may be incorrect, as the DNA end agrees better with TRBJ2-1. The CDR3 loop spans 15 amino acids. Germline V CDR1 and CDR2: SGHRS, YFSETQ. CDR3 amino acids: CASSFGTVPLGEQFF. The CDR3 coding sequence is TGCGCCAGCAGCTTTGGGACAGTACCCTTAGGCGAGCAGTTCTTC.

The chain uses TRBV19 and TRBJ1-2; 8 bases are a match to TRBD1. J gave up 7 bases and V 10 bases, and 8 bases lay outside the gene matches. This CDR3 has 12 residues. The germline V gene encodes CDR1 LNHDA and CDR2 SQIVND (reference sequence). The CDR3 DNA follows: TGTGCCATCTTCTCAGGGGGCTTTGGCTACACCTTC. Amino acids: CAIFSGGFGYTF. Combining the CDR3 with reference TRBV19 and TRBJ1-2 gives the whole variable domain DGGITQSPKYLFRKEGQNVTLSCEQNLNHDAMYWYRQDPGQGLRLIYYSQIVNDFQKGDIAEGYSVSREKKESFPLTVTSAQKNPTAFYLCAIFSGGFGYTFGSGTRLTVV.

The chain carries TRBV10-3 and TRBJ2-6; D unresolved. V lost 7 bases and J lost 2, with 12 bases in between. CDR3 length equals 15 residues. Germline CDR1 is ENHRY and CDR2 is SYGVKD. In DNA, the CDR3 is TGTGCCATCAATGTATCAGACGCTGGGGCCAACGTCCTGACTTTC. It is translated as CAINVSDAGANVLTF.

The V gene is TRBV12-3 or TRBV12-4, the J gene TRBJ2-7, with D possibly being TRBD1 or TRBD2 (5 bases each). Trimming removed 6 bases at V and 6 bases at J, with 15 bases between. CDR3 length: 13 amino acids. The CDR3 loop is CASSGTLIGEQYV. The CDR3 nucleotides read TGTGCCAGCAGCGGGACCCTCATCGGCGAGCAGTACGTC.

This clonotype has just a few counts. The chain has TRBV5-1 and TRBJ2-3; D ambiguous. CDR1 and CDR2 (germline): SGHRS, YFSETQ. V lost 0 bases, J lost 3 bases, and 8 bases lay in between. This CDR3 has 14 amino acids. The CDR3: CASSLARKTDTQYF. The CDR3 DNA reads TGCGCCAGCAGCTTGGCTCGCAAAACAGATACGCAGTATTTT.

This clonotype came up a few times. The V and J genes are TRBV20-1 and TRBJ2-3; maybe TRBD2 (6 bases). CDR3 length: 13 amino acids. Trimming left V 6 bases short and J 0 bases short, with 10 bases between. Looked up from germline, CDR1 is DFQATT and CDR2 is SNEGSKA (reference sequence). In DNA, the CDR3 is TGCAGTGCCCCCGGGGGTAGCACAGATACGCAGTATTTT. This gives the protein CSAPGGSTDTQYF.

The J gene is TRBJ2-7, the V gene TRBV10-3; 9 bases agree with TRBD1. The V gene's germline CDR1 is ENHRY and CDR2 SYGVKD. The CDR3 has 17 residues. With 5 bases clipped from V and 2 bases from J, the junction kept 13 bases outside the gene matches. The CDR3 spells CAISSRPLGQGTYEQYV. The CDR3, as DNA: TGTGCCATCAGTTCCCGCCCGCTGGGACAGGGCACCTACGAGCAGTACGTC.

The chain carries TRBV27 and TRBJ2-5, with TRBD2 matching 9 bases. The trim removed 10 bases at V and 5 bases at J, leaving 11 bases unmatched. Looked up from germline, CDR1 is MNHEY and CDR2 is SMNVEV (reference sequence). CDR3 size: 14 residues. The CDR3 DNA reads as TGTGCCACTACCTTAGCGGGGGAAGGGGAGACCCAGTACTTC. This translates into CATTLAGEGETQYF.

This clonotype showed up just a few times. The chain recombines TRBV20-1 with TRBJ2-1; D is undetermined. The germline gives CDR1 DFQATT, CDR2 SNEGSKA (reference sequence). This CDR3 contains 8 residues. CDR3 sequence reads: CRVNEQFF. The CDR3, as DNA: TGCAGGGTGAATGAGCAGTTCTTC.

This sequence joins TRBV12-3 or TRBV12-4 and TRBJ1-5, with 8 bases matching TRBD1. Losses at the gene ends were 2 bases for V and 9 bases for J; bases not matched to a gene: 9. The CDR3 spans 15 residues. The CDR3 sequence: CASSLRGTGESPQHF. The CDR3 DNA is TGTGCCAGCAGTTTACGGGGGACAGGTGAATCGCCCCAGCATTTT.

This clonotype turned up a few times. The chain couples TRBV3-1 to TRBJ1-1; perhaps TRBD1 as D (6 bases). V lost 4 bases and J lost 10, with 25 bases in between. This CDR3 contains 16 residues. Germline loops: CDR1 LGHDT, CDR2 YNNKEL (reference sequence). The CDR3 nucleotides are TGTGCCAGCAGCCCACAGTGGGGCAGGGGCACGTCGACAGCTTTCTTT. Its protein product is CASSPQWGRGTSTAFF.

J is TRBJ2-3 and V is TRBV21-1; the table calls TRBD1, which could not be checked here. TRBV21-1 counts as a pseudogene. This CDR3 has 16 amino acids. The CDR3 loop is CASSHPTGGAKDTQYF. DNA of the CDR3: TGTGCCAGCAGCCACCCGACAGGGGGCGCGAAAGATACGCAGTATTTT.

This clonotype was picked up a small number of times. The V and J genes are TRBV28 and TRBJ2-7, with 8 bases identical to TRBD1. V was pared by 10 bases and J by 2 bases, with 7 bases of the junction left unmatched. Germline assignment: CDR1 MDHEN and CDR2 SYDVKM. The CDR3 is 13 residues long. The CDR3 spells CAIAQGGPYEQYF. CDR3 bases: TGTGCCATTGCACAGGGGGGACCCTACGAGCAGTACTTC. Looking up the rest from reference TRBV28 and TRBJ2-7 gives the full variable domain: DVKVTQSSRYLVKRTGEKVFLECVQDMDHENMFWYRQDPGLGLRLIYFSYDVKMKEKGDIPEGYSVSREKKERFSLILESASTNQTSMYLCAIAQGGPYEQYFGPGTRLTVT.

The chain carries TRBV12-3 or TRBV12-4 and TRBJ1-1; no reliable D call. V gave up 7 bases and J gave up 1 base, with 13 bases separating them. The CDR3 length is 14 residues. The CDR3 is CASMPLGTNTEAFF. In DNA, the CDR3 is TGTGCCAGCATGCCCTTGGGAACGAACACTGAAGCTTTCTTT.

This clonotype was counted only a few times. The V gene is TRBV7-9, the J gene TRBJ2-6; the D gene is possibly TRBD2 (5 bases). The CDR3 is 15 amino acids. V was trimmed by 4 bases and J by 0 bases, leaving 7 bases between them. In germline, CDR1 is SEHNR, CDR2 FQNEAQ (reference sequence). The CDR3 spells CASSSTISGANVLTF. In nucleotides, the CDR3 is TGTGCCAGCAGCTCGACTATCTCTGGGGCCAACGTCCTGACTTTC.

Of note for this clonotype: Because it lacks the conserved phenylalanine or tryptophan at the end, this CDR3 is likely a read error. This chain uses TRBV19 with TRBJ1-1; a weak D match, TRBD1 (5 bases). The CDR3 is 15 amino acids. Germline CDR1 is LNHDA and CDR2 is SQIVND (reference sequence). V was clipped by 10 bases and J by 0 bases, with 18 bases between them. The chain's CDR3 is CATRERGYMNTEAFS. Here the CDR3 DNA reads TGTGCCACGAGGGAGAGGGGATACATGAACACTGAAGCTTTCTCT.

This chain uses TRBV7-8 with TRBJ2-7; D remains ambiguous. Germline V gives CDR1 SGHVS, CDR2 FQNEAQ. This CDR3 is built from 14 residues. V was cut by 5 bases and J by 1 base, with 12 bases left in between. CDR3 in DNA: TGTGCCAGCAGCCGGATAGGCGTATCCTACGAGCAGTACGTC. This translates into CASSRIGVSYEQYV.

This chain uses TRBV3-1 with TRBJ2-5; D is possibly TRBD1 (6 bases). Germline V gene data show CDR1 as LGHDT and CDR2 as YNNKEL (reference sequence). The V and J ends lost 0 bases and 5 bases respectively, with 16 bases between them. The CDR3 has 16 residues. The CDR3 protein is CASSQDLGALGETQYF. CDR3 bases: TGTGCCAGCAGCCAAGATCTGGGGGCCCTCGGGGAGACCCAGTACTTC.

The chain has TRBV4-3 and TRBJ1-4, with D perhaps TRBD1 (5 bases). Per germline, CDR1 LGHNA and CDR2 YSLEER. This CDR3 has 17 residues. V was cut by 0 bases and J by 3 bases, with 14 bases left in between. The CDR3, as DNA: TGCGCCAGCAGCCAAGATGGGGGGGGTAGGCCTAATGAAAAACTGTTTTTT. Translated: CASSQDGGGRPNEKLFF.

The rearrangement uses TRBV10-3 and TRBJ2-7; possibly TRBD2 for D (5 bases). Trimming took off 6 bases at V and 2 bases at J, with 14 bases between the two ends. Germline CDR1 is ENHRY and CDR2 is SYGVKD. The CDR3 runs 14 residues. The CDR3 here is CAISYLDFPYEQYF. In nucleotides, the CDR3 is TGTGCCATCAGCTACCTGGACTTCCCCTACGAGCAGTACTTC.

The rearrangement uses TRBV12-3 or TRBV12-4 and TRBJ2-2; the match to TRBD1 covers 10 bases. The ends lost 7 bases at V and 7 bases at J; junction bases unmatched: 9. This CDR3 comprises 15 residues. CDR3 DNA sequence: TGTGCCAGCAATAGCCCGACAGGGGGCCTCGGGGAGCTGTTTTTT. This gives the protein CASNSPTGGLGELFF.

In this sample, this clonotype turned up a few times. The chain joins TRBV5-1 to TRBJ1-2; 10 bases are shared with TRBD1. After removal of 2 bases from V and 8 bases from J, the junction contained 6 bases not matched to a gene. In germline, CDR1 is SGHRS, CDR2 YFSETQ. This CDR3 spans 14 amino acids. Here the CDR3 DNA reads TGCGCCAGCAGCTTTACTGGACAGGGGGGCGGCTACACCTTC. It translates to CASSFTGQGGGYTF.

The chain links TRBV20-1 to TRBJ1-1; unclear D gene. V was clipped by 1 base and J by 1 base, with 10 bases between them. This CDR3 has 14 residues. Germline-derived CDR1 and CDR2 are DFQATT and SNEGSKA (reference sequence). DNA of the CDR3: TGCAGTGCTAGAGTAGCCGGCCAGAACACTGAAGCTTTCTTT. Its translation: CSARVAGQNTEAFF.

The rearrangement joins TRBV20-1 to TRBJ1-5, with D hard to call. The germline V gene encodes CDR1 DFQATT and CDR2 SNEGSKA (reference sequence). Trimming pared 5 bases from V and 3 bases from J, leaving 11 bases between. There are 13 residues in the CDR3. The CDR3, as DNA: TGCAGTGCTCCTAGACGGTACAATCAGCCCCAGCATTTT. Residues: CSAPRRYNQPQHF.